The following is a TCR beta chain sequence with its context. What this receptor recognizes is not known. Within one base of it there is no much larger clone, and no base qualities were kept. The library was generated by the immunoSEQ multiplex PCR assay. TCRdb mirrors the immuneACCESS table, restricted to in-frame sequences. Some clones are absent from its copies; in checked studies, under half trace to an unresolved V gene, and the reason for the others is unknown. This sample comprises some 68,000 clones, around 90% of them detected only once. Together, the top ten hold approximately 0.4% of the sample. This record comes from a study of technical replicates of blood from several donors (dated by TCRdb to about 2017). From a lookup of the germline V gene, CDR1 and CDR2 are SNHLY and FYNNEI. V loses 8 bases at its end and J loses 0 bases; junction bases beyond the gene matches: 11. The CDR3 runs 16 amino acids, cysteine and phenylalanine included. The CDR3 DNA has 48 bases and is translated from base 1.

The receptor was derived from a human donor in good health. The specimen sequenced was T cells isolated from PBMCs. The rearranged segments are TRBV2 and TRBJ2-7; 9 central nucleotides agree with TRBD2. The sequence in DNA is TGTGCCAGCGCCTCCTTAGGCGGGAGGGACTCCTACGAGCAGTACTTC. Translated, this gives CASASLGGRDSYEQYF.